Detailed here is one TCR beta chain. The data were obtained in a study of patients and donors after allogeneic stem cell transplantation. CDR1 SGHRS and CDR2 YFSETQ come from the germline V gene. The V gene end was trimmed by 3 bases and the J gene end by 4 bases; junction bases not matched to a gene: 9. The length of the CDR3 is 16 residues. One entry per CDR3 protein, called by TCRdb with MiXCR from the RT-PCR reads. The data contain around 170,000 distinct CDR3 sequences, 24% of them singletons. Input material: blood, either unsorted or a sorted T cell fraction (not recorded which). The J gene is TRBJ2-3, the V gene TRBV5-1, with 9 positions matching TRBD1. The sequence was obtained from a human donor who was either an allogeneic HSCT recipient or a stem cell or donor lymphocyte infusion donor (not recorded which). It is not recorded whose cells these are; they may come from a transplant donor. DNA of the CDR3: TGCGCCAGCAGCTGGATGGACAGGGGACCCCCAGATACGCAGTATTTT. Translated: CASSWMDRGPPDTQYF.